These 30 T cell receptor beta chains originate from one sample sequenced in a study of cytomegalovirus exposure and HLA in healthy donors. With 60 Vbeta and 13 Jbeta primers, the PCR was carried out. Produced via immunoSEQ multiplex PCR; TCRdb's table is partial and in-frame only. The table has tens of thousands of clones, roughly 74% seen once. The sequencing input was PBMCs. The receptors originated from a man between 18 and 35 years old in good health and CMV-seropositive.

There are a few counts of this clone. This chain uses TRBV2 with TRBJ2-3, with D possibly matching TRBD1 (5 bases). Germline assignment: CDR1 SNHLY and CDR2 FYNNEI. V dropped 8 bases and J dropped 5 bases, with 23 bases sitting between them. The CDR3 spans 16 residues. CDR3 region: CASAPPGRDRGDTQYF. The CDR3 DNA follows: TGTGCCAGCGCCCCTCCCGGAAGGGATAGGGGAGATACGCAGTATTTT. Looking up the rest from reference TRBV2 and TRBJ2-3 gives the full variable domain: EPEVTQTPSHQVTQMGQEVILRCVPISNHLYFYWYRQILGQKVEFLVSFYNNEISEKSEIFDDQFSVERPDGSNFTLKIRSTKLEDSAMYFCASAPPGRDRGDTQYFGPGTRLTVL.

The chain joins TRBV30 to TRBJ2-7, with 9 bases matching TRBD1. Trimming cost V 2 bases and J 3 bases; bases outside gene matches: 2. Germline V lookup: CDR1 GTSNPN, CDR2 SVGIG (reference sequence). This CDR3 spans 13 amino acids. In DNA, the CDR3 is TGTGCCTGGAGTCCGGGACAGGGCTACGAGCAGTACTTC. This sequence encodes CAWSPGQGYEQYF.

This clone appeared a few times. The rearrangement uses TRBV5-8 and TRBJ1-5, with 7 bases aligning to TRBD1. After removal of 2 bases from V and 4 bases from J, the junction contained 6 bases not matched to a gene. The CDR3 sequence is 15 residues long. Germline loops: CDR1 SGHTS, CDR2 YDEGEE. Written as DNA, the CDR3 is TGTGCCAGCAGCTTAGAGGGACAGCTTAATCAGCCCCAGCATTTT. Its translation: CASSLEGQLNQPQHF.

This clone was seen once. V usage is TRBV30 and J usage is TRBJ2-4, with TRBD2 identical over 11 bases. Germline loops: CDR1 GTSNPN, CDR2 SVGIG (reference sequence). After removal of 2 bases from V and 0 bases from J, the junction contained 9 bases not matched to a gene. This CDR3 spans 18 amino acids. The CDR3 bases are TGTGCCTGGAGTCCCGGGACTAGCGGTTGGGGAGCCAAAAACATTCAGTACTTC. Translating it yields CAWSPGTSGWGAKNIQYF.

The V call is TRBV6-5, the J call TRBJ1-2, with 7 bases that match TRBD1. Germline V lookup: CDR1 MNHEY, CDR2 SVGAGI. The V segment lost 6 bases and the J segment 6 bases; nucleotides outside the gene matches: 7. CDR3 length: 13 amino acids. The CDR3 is CASRKGQVNGYTF. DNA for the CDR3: TGTGCCAGCAGAAAAGGACAGGTTAATGGCTACACCTTC.

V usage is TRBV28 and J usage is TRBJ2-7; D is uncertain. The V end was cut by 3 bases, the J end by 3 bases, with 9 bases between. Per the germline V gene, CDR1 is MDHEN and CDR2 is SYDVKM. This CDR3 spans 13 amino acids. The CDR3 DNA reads TGTGCCAGCAGTTTCCCAGCGTACTACGAGCAGTACTTC. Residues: CASSFPAYYEQYF. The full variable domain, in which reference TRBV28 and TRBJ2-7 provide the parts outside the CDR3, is DVKVTQSSRYLVKRTGEKVFLECVQDMDHENMFWYRQDPGLGLRLIYFSYDVKMKEKGDIPEGYSVSREKKERFSLILESASTNQTSMYLCASSFPAYYEQYFGPGTRLTVT.

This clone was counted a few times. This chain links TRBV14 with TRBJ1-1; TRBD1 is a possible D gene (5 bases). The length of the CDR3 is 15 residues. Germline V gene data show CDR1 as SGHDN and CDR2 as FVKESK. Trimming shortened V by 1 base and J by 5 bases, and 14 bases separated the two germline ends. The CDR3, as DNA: TGTGCCAGCAGCCAAGTTACAGCAGGGCCAACTGAAGCTTTCTTT. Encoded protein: CASSQVTAGPTEAFF.

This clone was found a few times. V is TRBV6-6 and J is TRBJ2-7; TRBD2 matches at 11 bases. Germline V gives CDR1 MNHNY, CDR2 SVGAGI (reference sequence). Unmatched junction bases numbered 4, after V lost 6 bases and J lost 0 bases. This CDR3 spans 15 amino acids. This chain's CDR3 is CASRGTSGRSYEQYF. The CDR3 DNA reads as TGTGCCAGCAGAGGGACTAGCGGACGCTCCTACGAGCAGTACTTC.

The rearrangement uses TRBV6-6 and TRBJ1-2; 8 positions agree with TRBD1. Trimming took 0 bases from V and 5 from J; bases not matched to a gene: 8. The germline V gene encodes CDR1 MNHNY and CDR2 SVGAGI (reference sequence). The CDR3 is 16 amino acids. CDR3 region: CASSYSGQGMRYGYTF. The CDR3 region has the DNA TGTGCCAGCAGTTACTCCGGACAGGGAATGAGATATGGCTACACCTTC.

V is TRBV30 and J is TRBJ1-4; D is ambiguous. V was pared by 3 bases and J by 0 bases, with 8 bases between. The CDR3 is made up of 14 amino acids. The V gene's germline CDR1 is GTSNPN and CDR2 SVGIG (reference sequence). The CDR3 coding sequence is TGTGCCTGGAGGGCGGTCCCAACTAATGAAAAACTGTTTTTT. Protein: CAWRAVPTNEKLFF.

This chain's CDR3 is CASSPSGGSSYEQYF. CDR3 nucleotide sequence: TGTGCCAGCAGCCCTAGCGGGGGGTCCTCCTACGAGCAGTACTTC. This chain joins TRBV11-3 and TRBJ2-7; 11 bases map to TRBD2. V was clipped by 5 bases and J by 0 bases; unmatched bases: 3. The CDR3 consists of 15 residues. Germline V gene data show CDR1 as SGHNT and CDR2 as YENEEA.

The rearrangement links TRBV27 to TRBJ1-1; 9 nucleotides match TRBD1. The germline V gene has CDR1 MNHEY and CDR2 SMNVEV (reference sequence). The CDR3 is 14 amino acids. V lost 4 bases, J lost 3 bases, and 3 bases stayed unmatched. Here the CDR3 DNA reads TGTGCCAGCAGTTCAAGGACAGGGGACACTGAAGCTTTCTTT. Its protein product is CASSSRTGDTEAFF.

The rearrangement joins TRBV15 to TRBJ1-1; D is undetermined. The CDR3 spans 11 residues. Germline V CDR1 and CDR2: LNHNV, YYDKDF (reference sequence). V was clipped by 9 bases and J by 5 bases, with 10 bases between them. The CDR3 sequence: CATPRGTEAFF. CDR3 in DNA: TGTGCCACGCCTCGGGGAACTGAAGCTTTCTTT.

CDR3 bases: TGTGCCTGGAGGGGTTTTGGGACAGGGGGCTCTGGAAATGGCTACACCTTC. Amino acid sequence: CAWRGFGTGGSGNGYTF. V gene TRBV30 combines with J gene TRBJ1-2; 12 bases match TRBD1. Germline CDR1 is GTSNPN and CDR2 is SVGIG (reference sequence). The CDR3 totals 17 residues. V was clipped by 3 bases and J by 6 bases; unmatched bases: 14.

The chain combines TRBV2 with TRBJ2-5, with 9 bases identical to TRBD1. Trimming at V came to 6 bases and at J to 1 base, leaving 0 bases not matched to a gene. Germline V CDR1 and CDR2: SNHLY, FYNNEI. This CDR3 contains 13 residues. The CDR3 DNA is TGTGCCAGCAGGGGACAGGGCCAAGAGACCCAGTACTTC. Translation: CASRGQGQETQYF.

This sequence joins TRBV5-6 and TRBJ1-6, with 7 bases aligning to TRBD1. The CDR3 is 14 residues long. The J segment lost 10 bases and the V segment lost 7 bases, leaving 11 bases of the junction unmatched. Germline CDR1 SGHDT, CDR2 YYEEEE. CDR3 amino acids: CASESTGVRSPLHF. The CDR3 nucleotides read TGTGCCAGCGAATCAACAGGGGTGCGGTCACCCCTCCACTTT. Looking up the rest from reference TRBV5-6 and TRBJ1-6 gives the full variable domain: DAGVTQSPTHLIKTRGQQVTLRCSPKSGHDTVSWYQQALGQGPQFIFQYYEEEERQRGNFPDRFSGHQFPNYSSELNVNALLLGDSALYLCASESTGVRSPLHFGNGTRLTVT.

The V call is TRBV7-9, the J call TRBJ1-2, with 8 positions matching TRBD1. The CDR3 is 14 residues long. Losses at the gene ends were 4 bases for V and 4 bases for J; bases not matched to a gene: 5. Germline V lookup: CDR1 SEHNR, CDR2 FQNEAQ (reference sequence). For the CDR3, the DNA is TGTGCCAGCAGCTCGGACAGGGAGCTCTATGGCTACACCTTC. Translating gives CASSSDRELYGYTF.

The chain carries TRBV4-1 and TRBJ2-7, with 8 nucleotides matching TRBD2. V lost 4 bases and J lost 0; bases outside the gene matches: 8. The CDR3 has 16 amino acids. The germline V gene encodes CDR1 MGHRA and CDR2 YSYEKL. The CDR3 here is CASSPSTREVSYEQYF. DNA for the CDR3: TGCGCCAGCAGCCCCTCCACGCGGGAGGTCTCCTACGAGCAGTACTTC.

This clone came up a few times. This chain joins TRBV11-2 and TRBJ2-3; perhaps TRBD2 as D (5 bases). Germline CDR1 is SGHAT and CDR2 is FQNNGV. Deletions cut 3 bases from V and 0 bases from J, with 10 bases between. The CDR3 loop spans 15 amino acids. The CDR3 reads CASSFSGSSTDTQYF. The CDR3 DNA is TGTGCCAGCAGCTTCAGCGGCTCTAGCACAGATACGCAGTATTTT.

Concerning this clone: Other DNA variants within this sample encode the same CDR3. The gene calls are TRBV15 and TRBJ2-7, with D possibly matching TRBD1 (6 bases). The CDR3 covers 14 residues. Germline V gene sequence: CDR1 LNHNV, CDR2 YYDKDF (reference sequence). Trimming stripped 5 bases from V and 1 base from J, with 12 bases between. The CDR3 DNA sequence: TGTGCCACCAGCCGGGACACTTCTTCCTACGAGCAGTACTTC. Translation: CATSRDTSSYEQYF.

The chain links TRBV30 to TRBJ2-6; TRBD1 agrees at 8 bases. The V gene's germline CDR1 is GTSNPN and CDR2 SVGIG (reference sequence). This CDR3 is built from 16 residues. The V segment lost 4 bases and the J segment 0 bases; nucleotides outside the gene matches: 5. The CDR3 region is CAWTGTGPSGANVLTF. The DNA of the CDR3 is TGTGCCTGGACCGGGACAGGACCCTCTGGGGCCAACGTCCTGACTTTC.

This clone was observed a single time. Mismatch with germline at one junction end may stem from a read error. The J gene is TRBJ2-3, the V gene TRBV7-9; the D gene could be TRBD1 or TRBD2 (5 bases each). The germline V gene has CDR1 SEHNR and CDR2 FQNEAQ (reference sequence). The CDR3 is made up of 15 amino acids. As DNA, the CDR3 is TGTGCCAGCAGATTAGAGGGGATAAGCACAGATACGCAGTATTTT. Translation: CASRLEGISTDTQYF. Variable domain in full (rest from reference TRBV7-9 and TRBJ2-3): DTGVSQNPRHKITKRGQNVTFRCDPISEHNRLYWYRQTLGQGPEFLTYFQNEAQLEKSRLLSDRFSAERPKGSFSTLEIQRTEQGDSAMYLCASRLEGISTDTQYFGPGTRLTVL.

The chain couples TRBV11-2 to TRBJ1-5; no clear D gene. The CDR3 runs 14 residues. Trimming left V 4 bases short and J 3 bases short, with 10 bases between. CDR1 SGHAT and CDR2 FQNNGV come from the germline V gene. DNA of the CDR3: TGTGCCAGCAGCTCCCTCGGTACCAATCAGCCCCAGCATTTT. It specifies CASSSLGTNQPQHF.

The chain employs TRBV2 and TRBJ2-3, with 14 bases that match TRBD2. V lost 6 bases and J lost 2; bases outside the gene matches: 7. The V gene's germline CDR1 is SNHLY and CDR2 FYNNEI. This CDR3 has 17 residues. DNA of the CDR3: TGTGCCAGCAGCCATTTGACTAGCGGGGGGGCCACAGATACGCAGTATTTT. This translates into CASSHLTSGGATDTQYF.

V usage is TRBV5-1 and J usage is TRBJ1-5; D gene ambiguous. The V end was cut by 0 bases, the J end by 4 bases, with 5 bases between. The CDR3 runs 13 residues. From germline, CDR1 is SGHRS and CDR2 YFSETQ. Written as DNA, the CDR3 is TGCGCCAGCAGCTTGGACGGGAATCAGCCCCAGCATTTT. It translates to CASSLDGNQPQHF.

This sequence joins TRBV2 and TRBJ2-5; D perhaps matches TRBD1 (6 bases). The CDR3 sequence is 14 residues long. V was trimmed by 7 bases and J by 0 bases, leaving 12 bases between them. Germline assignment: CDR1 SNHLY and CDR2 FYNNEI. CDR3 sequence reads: CASIAGDNQETQYF. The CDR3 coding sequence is TGTGCCAGCATAGCAGGGGACAACCAAGAGACCCAGTACTTC.

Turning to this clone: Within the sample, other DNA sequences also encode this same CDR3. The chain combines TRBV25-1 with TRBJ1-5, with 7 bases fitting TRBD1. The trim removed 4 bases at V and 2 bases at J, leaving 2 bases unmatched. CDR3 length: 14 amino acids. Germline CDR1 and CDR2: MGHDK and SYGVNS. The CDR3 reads CASSGTGGNQPQHF. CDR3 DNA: TGTGCCAGCAGTGGAACAGGGGGCAATCAGCCCCAGCATTTT.

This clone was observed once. CDR3 DNA: TGTGCCTGGAGCCAAGGGGGCCCGGGACAGGGGATTCATGCCGGAAACACCATATATTTT. Translated: CAWSQGGPGQGIHAGNTIYF. The chain has TRBV30 and TRBJ1-3, with 10 positions matching TRBD1. Looked up from germline, CDR1 is GTSNPN and CDR2 is SVGIG (reference sequence). The CDR3 runs to 20 residues. V shed 3 bases and J 4 bases; nucleotides not matched to a gene: 21.

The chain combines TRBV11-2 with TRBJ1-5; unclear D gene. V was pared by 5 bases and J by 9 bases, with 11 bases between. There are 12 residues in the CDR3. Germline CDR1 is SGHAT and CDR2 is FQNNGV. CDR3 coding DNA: TGTGCCAGCAGCCACGATCACTCGCCCCAGCATTTT. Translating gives CASSHDHSPQHF.

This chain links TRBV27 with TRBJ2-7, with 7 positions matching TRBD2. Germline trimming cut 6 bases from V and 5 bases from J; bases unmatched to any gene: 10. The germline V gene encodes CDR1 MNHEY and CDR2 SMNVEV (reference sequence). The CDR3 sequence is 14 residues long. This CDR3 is CASRGRARGDEQYF. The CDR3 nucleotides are TGTGCCAGCAGGGGGAGGGCCCGCGGTGACGAGCAGTACTTC.